Following are 29 T cell receptor beta chains from one sample sequenced in a study of cytomegalovirus exposure and HLA in healthy donors. Amplification used 60 Vbeta primers and 13 Jbeta primers. Data came from immunoSEQ multiplex PCR; TCRdb stores just in-frame clones and leaves some out. This sample's clone table lists 35,000 to 45,000 clones. Sequencing was done on a sample of PBMCs. These receptors were obtained from a woman aged 30 to 39 in good health and CMV-seropositive.

This chain connects TRBV5-1 to TRBJ1-1, with D possibly matching TRBD1 (5 bases). V lost 3 bases and J lost 0, with 12 bases in between. Germline values: CDR1 SGHRS, CDR2 YFSETQ. The CDR3 covers 15 residues. The CDR3 spells CASSWGGGVNTEAFF. The CDR3 DNA follows: TGCGCCAGCAGCTGGGGCGGGGGGGTGAACACTGAAGCTTTCTTT.

The V gene is TRBV15, the J gene TRBJ1-5; no reliable D call. The germline gives CDR1 LNHNV, CDR2 YYDKDF (reference sequence). The CDR3 sequence is 15 residues long. V gave up 0 bases and J gave up 2 bases, with 8 bases separating them. The chain's CDR3 is CATSRDRRGNQPQHF. The DNA of the CDR3 is TGTGCCACCAGCAGAGATAGGAGAGGCAATCAGCCCCAGCATTTT.

The genes are TRBV15 and TRBJ2-7; maybe TRBD2 (5 bases). Germline V gene sequence: CDR1 LNHNV, CDR2 YYDKDF (reference sequence). This CDR3 region has 17 residues. Trimming pared 0 bases from V and 0 bases from J, leaving 15 bases between. The CDR3 loop is CATSRDKWTPSSYEQYF. DNA for the CDR3: TGTGCCACCAGCAGAGATAAATGGACTCCCAGCTCCTACGAGCAGTACTTC.

The chain has TRBV18 and TRBJ2-5; D remains unclear. This CDR3 contains 13 residues. Trimming shortened V by 3 bases and J by 0 bases, and 5 bases separated the two germline ends. Germline V lookup: CDR1 KGHSH, CDR2 LQKENI. In DNA, the CDR3 is TGTGCCAGCTCACCGTACAACCAAGAGACCCAGTACTTC. Translated: CASSPYNQETQYF.

The J gene is TRBJ1-2, the V gene TRBV6-1, with D possibly matching TRBD1 (5 bases). V gave up 6 bases and J gave up 7 bases, with 15 bases separating them. The CDR3 extends over 13 amino acids. The germline gives CDR1 MNHNS, CDR2 SASEGT. CDR3 nucleotides: TGTGCCAGCAGACCAAGCGGGGCAGGTGGCTACACCTTC. This translates into CASRPSGAGGYTF.

This chain links TRBV7-2 with TRBJ2-2; possibly TRBD1 for D (5 bases). This CDR3 spans 16 amino acids. Germline CDR1 is SGHTA and CDR2 is FQGNSA. V was trimmed by 1 base and J by 0 bases, leaving 9 bases between them. The CDR3 sequence is CASSLVGRPNTGELFF. The DNA of the CDR3 is TGTGCCAGCAGCTTAGTGGGGCGGCCGAACACCGGGGAGCTGTTTTTT. The full variable domain, in which reference TRBV7-2 and TRBJ2-2 provide the parts outside the CDR3, is GAGVSQSPSNKVTEKGKDVELRCDPISGHTALYWYRQSLGQGLEFLIYFQGNSAPDKSGLPSDRFSAERTGGSVSTLTIQRTQQEDSAVYLCASSLVGRPNTGELFFGEGSRLTVL.

The genes are TRBV5-1 and TRBJ1-1; TRBD1 matches at 10 bases. The J segment lost 7 bases and the V segment lost 4 bases, leaving 4 bases of the junction unmatched. The CDR3 spans 13 residues. Per germline, CDR1 SGHRS and CDR2 YFSETQ. CDR3 DNA sequence: TGCGCCAGCAGCCACCGGGACAGGGGTGAAGCTTTCTTT. As protein: CASSHRDRGEAFF.

The chain has TRBV7-2 and TRBJ2-3; no clear D gene. The CDR3 consists of 12 residues. Germline values: CDR1 SGHTA, CDR2 FQGNSA. Trimming shortened V by 3 bases and J by 2 bases, and 3 bases separated the two germline ends. The CDR3 loop reads CASSFSTDTQYF. The CDR3 bases are TGTGCCAGCAGCTTCTCCACAGATACGCAGTATTTT.

This chain connects TRBV2 to TRBJ1-1, with a possible D match to TRBD1 (6 bases). CDR3 length: 14 amino acids. V lost 6 bases to trimming and J lost 7 bases, with 18 bases between them. Germline V lookup: CDR1 SNHLY, CDR2 FYNNEI. CDR3 in DNA: TGTGCCAGCAGATACCTCACAGGGCCCGTTGAAGCTTTCTTT. This gives the protein CASRYLTGPVEAFF.

The chain joins TRBV7-8 to TRBJ1-3; the D gene is possibly TRBD1 (5 bases). CDR1 is SGHVS and CDR2 is FQNEAQ in the germline V gene. The CDR3 runs 16 residues. With 5 bases removed from V and 0 bases from J, the gap between germline ends came to 14 bases. The CDR3 region is CASSPAGQISGNTIYF. The CDR3 DNA reads TGTGCCAGCAGCCCAGCGGGGCAGATCTCTGGAAACACCATATATTTT.

The gene calls are TRBV29-1 and TRBJ1-2; TRBD1 aligns across 8 bases. This CDR3 is 13 amino acids long. Germline lookup yields CDR1 SQVTM and CDR2 ANQGSEA. V lost 5 bases, J lost 6 bases, and 8 bases stayed unmatched. CDR3 loop: CSVSGQGRNGYTF. DNA of the CDR3: TGCAGCGTTTCCGGACAGGGAAGAAATGGCTACACCTTC.

The chain carries TRBV27 and TRBJ2-5, with D possibly TRBD1 on 6 matching bases. With 2 bases removed from V and 4 bases from J, the gap between germline ends came to 11 bases. This CDR3 comprises 14 residues. Germline V CDR1 and CDR2: MNHEY, SMNVEV (reference sequence). The DNA for the CDR3 is TGTGCCAGCAGTTTAGGGGGCGTTGGAGAGACCCAGTACTTC. Protein sequence: CASSLGGVGETQYF.

This chain connects TRBV27 to TRBJ2-3, with D unclear. Trimming pared 0 bases from V and 2 bases from J, leaving 9 bases between. Germline values: CDR1 MNHEY, CDR2 SMNVEV (reference sequence). This CDR3 region has 15 residues. CDR3 amino acids: CASSLSTFSTDTQYF. CDR3 DNA sequence: TGTGCCAGCAGTTTATCTACATTCTCCACAGATACGCAGTATTTT.

The chain has TRBV7-2 and TRBJ1-6; D ambiguous. The CDR3 is 12 residues long. CDR1 SGHTA and CDR2 FQGNSA come from the germline V gene. Trimming stripped 8 bases from V and 6 bases from J, with 8 bases between. CDR3 DNA sequence: TGTGCCAGCTCCACGGGTAATTCACCCCTCCACTTT. Amino acids: CASSTGNSPLHF.

The genes are TRBV28 and TRBJ2-7; TRBD1 is a possible D gene (5 bases). CDR1 and CDR2 (germline): MDHEN, SYDVKM. V lost 2 bases and J lost 1, with 6 bases in between. The CDR3 consists of 13 residues. In DNA, the CDR3 is TGTGCCAGCAGTTTACCAGGGTCCTACGAGCAGTACTTC. This sequence encodes CASSLPGSYEQYF.

CDR3 DNA sequence: TGTGCCAGCAGTTTCGAGGGGGCGGCAACTAATGAAAAACTGTTTTTT. It translates to CASSFEGAATNEKLFF. V usage is TRBV27 and J usage is TRBJ1-4; 7 nucleotides line up with TRBD1. V dropped 3 bases and J dropped 0; count of bases not matched to a gene: 4. CDR3 length: 16 amino acids. Germline V gene sequence: CDR1 MNHEY, CDR2 SMNVEV (reference sequence).

The V gene is TRBV30, the J gene TRBJ1-1; D gene uncertain. The CDR3 contains 13 residues. Per germline, CDR1 GTSNPN and CDR2 SVGIG (reference sequence). Trimming removed 3 bases from V and 10 bases from J, with 18 bases in between. The CDR3 is CAWRPVATGGAFF. The CDR3 nucleotides are TGTGCCTGGAGGCCGGTCGCGACGGGAGGAGCTTTCTTT.

The chain joins TRBV10-3 to TRBJ1-5; D may be TRBD1 (6 bases). Germline values: CDR1 ENHRY, CDR2 SYGVKD. V lost 4 bases to trimming and J lost 1 base, with 14 bases between them. There are 16 residues in the CDR3. CDR3 protein: CAISVEGRGSNQPQHF. The CDR3, as DNA: TGTGCCATCAGTGTGGAGGGGAGGGGGAGCAATCAGCCCCAGCATTTT.

As regards this clone: Germline and junction disagree at one end, which may indicate a read error. The genes are TRBV5-1 and TRBJ2-7; 7 bases align to TRBD1. Germline assignment: CDR1 SGHRS and CDR2 YFSETQ. This CDR3 is 13 amino acids long. This CDR3 is CASSLGTGTVPFF. For the CDR3, the DNA is TGCGCCAGCAGCTTGGGGACCGGGACAGTTCCTTTCTTC. Full variable domain (remainder filled in from reference TRBV5-1 and TRBJ2-7): KAGVTQTPRYLIKTRGQQVTLSCSPISGHRSVSWYQQTPGQGLQFLFEYFSETQRNKGNFPGRFSGRQFSNSRSEMNVSTLELGDSALYLCASSLGTGTVPFFGPGTRLTVT.

The CDR3 nucleotides are TGTGCCAGCTCTCAGGCAGTAAGGAACACTGAAGCTTTCTTT. It codes for CASSQAVRNTEAFF. The V call is TRBV18, the J call TRBJ1-1; the D is unclear. Germline assignment: CDR1 KGHSH and CDR2 LQKENI. V lost 6 bases to trimming and J lost 1 base, with 12 bases between them. The CDR3 extends over 14 amino acids.

J is TRBJ1-1 and V is TRBV28, with 7 bases that match TRBD1. From germline, CDR1 is MDHEN and CDR2 SYDVKM. The CDR3 is 12 amino acids. The ends lost 6 bases at V and 6 bases at J; junction bases unmatched: 4. CDR3 in amino acids: CASRNRGSEAFF. The CDR3 bases are TGTGCCAGCAGGAACAGGGGCTCTGAAGCTTTCTTT.

The J gene is TRBJ2-5, the V gene TRBV9, with a tentative D call TRBD2 (5 bases). The CDR3 runs 13 residues. The V gene's germline CDR1 is SGDLS and CDR2 YYNGEE. The V end was cut by 2 bases, the J end by 7 bases, with 12 bases between. The CDR3 here is CASSVRDSGTQYF. The DNA for the CDR3 is TGTGCCAGCAGCGTTCGGGATTCAGGGACCCAGTACTTC.

The chain links TRBV6-6 to TRBJ1-4; D possibly corresponds to TRBD1 (5 bases). The CDR3 extends over 14 amino acids. V was pared by 6 bases and J by 8 bases, with 16 bases between. Germline CDR1 MNHNY, CDR2 SVGAGI (reference sequence). The CDR3 reads CASSSGEGREKLFF. The CDR3 nucleotides read TGTGCCAGCAGCTCGGGGGAGGGGAGGGAAAAACTGTTTTTT.

The CDR3 protein is CASSLSGGPGSYEQYF. CDR3 nucleotide sequence: TGTGCCAGCAGTTTAAGTGGGGGCCCGGGCTCCTACGAGCAGTACTTC. The V and J genes are TRBV27 and TRBJ2-7; a weak D match, TRBD1 (6 bases). This CDR3 has 16 amino acids. With 2 bases removed from V and 0 bases from J, the gap between germline ends came to 14 bases. Germline CDR1 MNHEY, CDR2 SMNVEV (reference sequence).

The rearrangement uses TRBV6-6 and TRBJ2-6, with D maybe TRBD2 (6 bases). Germline V CDR1 and CDR2: MNHNY, SVGAGI (reference sequence). This CDR3 region has 15 residues. Trimming took 7 bases from V and 0 from J, leaving 10 bases between them. The CDR3 coding sequence is TGTGCCAGCATGATACTAGCCTCTGGGGCCAACGTCCTGACTTTC. This gives the protein CASMILASGANVLTF.

The V and J genes are TRBV5-4 and TRBJ2-7; TRBD1 matches at 7 bases. Germline CDR1 and CDR2: SGHNT and YYREEE (reference sequence). After removal of 4 bases from V and 2 bases from J, the junction contained 3 bases not matched to a gene. The CDR3 sequence is 13 residues long. Here the CDR3 reads CASSTGQTYEQYF. For the CDR3, the DNA is TGTGCCAGCAGCACGGGACAGACCTACGAGCAGTACTTC.

The chain uses TRBV23-1 and TRBJ2-7, with TRBD2 as a possible D gene (5 bases). TRBV23-1 is recorded as an ORF, its role being uncertain. Trimming left V 4 bases short and J 1 base short, with 11 bases between. The CDR3 is 14 residues long. This CDR3 reads CASSPWTRSYEQYF. The CDR3 DNA sequence: TGCGCCAGCAGTCCTTGGACTCGATCCTACGAGCAGTACTTC.

CDR3 coding DNA: TGTGCCAGCAGCCCAAGGAGGAATCAGCCCCAGCATTTT. Residues: CASSPRRNQPQHF. This chain links TRBV5-5 with TRBJ1-5; D is uncertain. Trimming pared 4 bases from V and 4 bases from J, leaving 9 bases between. CDR3 length: 13 amino acids. CDR1 is SGHKS and CDR2 is YYEKEE in the germline V gene (reference sequence).

The CDR3: CATPDSPYGYTF. The CDR3 region has the DNA TGTGCCACCCCGGACAGCCCCTATGGCTACACCTTC. The chain is built from TRBV2 and TRBJ1-2, with D tentatively TRBD1 (6 bases). Germline V lookup: CDR1 SNHLY, CDR2 FYNNEI. The V gene lost 10 bases and the J gene lost 4 bases, with 13 bases spanning the gap. The CDR3 spans 12 residues.